These 4 T cell receptor beta chains were sequenced from one sample in a study of response to subunit inactivated influenza vaccine. TCRdb recomputed calls from the RT-PCR reads with MiXCR, one row per CDR3 protein. Among about 650,000 distinct CDR3 sequences listed, about 15% were seen once. Sequenced here: PBMCs from blood, sampled approximately 12 days after vaccination. The receptors here all came from a man aged 50 to 59 who received an inactivated influenza vaccine.

The chain is built from TRBV4-3 and TRBJ1-1; D is unresolved. V lost 1 base, J lost 6 bases, and 12 bases lay in between. CDR3 length: 14 residues. The germline V gene encodes CDR1 LGHNA and CDR2 YSLEER. The CDR3, as DNA: TGCGCCAGCAGCCAAGCGGGGAAGGTGGCTGAAGCTTTCTTT. Protein product: CASSQAGKVAEAFF.

The chain recombines TRBV29-1 with TRBJ2-7; D is possibly TRBD2 (6 bases). Germline CDR1 reads SQVTM; CDR2 reads ANQGSEA. The V and J ends lost 7 bases and 2 bases respectively, with 15 bases between them. CDR3 length: 13 amino acids. CDR3 DNA: TGCAGCGGGGGGGACGGGAGTACCTACGAGCAGTACTTC. Amino acids: CSGGDGSTYEQYF.

A few counts support this clonotype. The chain recombines TRBV15 with TRBJ2-6; 9 bases are a match to TRBD1. CDR3 size: 18 residues. V dropped 2 bases and J dropped 0; count of bases not matched to a gene: 5. Germline V gene data show CDR1 as LNHNV and CDR2 as YYDKDF (reference sequence). The CDR3 loop is CATSRRTGDFSGANVLTF. CDR3 in DNA: TGTGCCACCAGCAGACGGACAGGGGATTTCTCTGGGGCCAACGTCCTGACTTTC.

This clonotype was counted a few times. The V gene is TRBV6-2 or TRBV6-3, the J gene TRBJ1-2; a weak D match, TRBD1 (5 bases). The V gene lost 5 bases and the J gene lost 5 bases, with 24 bases spanning the gap. There are 17 residues in the CDR3. CDR1 MNHEY and CDR2 SVGEGT come from the germline V gene. CDR3 coding DNA: TGTGCCAGCAGTGCGACAGTGCCAGGCTACCAAGTATATGGCTACACCTTC. It encodes CASSATVPGYQVYGYTF.